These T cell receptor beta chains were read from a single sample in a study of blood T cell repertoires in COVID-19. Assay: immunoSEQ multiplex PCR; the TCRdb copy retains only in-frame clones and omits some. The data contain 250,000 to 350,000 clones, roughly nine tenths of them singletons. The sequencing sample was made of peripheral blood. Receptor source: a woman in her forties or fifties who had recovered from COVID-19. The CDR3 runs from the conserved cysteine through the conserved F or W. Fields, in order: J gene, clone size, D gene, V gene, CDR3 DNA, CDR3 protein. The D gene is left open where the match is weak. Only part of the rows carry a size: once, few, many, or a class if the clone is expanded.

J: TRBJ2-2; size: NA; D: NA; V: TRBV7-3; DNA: TGTGCCAGCAGCTCCCCCCGTGGGGCCAACACCGGGGAGCTGTTTTTT; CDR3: CASSSPRGANTGELFF
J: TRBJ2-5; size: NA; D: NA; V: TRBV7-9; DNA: TGTGCCAGCAGTCTGGTTGGGATTAGCGGTAACCAAGACGAGACCCAGTACTTC; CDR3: CASSLVGISGNQDETQYF
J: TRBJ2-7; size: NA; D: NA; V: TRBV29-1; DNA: TGCAGCGTTGAGTTTGAGGGCCGCTCCTACGAGCAGTACTTC; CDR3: CSVEFEGRSYEQYF
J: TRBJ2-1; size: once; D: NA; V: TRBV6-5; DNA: TGTGCCAGCAGTTACTCTCACGACTACTACAATGAGCAGTTCTTC; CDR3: CASSYSHDYYNEQFF
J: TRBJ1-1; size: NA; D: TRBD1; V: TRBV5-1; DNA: TGCGCCAGCAGCGCGAAGGACAGGGGGCCATTGAACACTGAAGCTTTCTTT; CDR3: CASSAKDRGPLNTEAFF
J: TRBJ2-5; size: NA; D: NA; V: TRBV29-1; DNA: TGCAGCGCCCGCCCGCGGGGCCAAGAGACCCAGTACTTC; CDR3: CSARPRGQETQYF
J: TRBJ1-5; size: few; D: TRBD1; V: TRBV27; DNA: TGTGCCAGCAGTTTACATCTTCCGACAGGGGGCCGAGGCAATCAGCCCCAGCATTTT; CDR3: CASSLHLPTGGRGNQPQHF
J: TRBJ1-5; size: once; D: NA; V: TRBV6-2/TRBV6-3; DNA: TGTGCCAGCAGTTACTCCGGCAGGGGATCCAATCAGCCCCAGCATTTT; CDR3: CASSYSGRGSNQPQHF
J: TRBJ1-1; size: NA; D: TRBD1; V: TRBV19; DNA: TGTGCCAGTAGGGCCCGGGGACAGGGGAACACTGAAGCTTTCTTT; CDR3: CASRARGQGNTEAFF
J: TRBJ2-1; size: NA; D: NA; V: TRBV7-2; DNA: TGTGCCAGCAGCTTCCCAGGGATGAACAATGAGCAGTTCTTC; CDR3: CASSFPGMNNEQFF
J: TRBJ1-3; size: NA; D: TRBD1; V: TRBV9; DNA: TGTGCCAGCAGCCCCCGGACAGGGGGCTCTGGAAACACCATATATTTT; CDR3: CASSPRTGGSGNTIYF
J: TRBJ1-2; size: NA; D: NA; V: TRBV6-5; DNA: TGTGCCAGCAGTTACTCTGGACGGCGGGAGGGCTACACCTTC; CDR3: CASSYSGRREGYTF
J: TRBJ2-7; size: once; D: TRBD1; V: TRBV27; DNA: TGTGCCAGCAGTCCCAGGACAGGGTGGAACGAGCAGTACTTC; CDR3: CASSPRTGWNEQYF
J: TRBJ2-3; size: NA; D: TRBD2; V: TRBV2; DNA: TGTGCCAGCAGTGGGAATAGCGGGGGCCCCTGGGGCACAGATACGCAGTATTTT; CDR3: CASSGNSGGPWGTDTQYF
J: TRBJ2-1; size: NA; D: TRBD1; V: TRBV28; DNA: TGTGCCAGCATCCCGTCCGGGACAGGGGCCAATGAGCAGTTCTTC; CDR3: CASIPSGTGANEQFF
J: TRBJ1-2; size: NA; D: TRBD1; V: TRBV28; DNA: TGTGCCAGCAGTTTACGGATAAAACCGGGACAGGGGACGTTCTATGGCTACACCTTC; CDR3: CASSLRIKPGQGTFYGYTF
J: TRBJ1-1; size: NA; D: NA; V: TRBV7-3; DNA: TGTGCCAGCAGCCTCCGCGGCCTGAACACTGAAGCTTTCTTT; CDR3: CASSLRGLNTEAFF
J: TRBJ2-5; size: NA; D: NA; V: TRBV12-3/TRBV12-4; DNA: TGTGCCAGCAGTTTACGAGGGTCGGAGACCCAGTACTTC; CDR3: CASSLRGSETQYF
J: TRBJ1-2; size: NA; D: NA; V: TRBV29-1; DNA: TGCAGCGTCAAAAAAGGGGGTGCGCCCACTTATGGCTACACCTTC; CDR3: CSVKKGGAPTYGYTF
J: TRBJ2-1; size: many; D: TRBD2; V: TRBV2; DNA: TGTGCCAGCAGTGGTATCGCGGGGGACTCCGCTTCCGAGTTCTTC; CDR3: CASSGIAGDSASEFF
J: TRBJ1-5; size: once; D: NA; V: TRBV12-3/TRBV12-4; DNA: TGTGCCAGCACCCCGAGGGTGGATCAGCCCCAGCATTTT; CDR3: CASTPRVDQPQHF
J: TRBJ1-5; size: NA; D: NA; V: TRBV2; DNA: TGTGCCAGCAGTGAAGGTTGGATCATCGGGGTTAAGCAGCCCCAGCATTTT; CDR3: CASSEGWIIGVKQPQHF
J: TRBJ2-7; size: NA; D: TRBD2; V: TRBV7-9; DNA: TGTGCCAGCAGCTTTCAAGCGGGAGGCTTAAGATACGAGCAGTACTTC; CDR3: CASSFQAGGLRYEQYF
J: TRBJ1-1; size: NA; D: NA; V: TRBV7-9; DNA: TGTGCCAGCAGCCCAGGCCTACAGGCTTTCTTT; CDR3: CASSPGLQAFF
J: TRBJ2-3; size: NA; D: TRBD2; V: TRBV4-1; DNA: TGCGCCAGCAGCCAAGAAACTAGCGGCACAGATACGCAGTATTTT; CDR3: CASSQETSGTDTQYF
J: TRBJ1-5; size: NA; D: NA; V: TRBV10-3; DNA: TGTGCCATCTCCGCTAGGAGCAATCAGCCCCAGCATTTT; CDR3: CAISARSNQPQHF
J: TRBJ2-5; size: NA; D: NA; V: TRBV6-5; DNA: TGTGCCAGCACCCCTAGTCGAGAGACCCAGTACTTC; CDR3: CASTPSRETQYF
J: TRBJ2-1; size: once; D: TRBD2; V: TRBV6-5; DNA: TGTGCCAGCAGTTTCGTGACTAGCGGGGCTAGCAATGAGCAGTTCTTC; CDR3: CASSFVTSGASNEQFF